One sample yielded the 32 T cell receptor beta chains listed below, sequenced in a study of tissue T cells after allogeneic stem cell transplantation. Time point defined: mouse harvest day 7 after allogeneic transplant. The graft held 10^6 splenic CD5+ T cells and 10^7 T-cell-depleted bone marrow cells. The table came from immunoSEQ multiplex PCR; TCRdb's copy has only in-frame clones and leaves some out. This table has some 2,700 clones, roughly 50% appearing once. The sequencing input was spleen. These receptors were collected from a female BALB/c mouse given C57BL/6 T cells with graft-versus-host disease after an allogeneic hematopoietic cell transplant.

This clone has only a few counts. Germline and genes: mouse. Coverage ceases 1 residue before the CDR3 finishes, and the germline J gene fills in the end. The V call is TRBV19, the J call TRBJ2-7, with unresolved D. Trimming stripped 2 bases from V and 7 bases from J, with 4 bases between. The CDR3 loop spans 10 amino acids. Germline CDR1 reads FNHDT; CDR2 reads SITEND (reference sequence). Partial CDR3 DNA: TGTGCCAGCAGTATTTGGGAACAGTAC. The encoded protein is CASSIWEQY. The whole CDR3 reads CASSIWEQYF.

This clone was found a few times. The listed genes are named as in mouse. From the germline J gene comes the end of the CDR3, since the read stops 1 residue before it. The V and J genes are TRBV3 and TRBJ2-2, with 9 bases aligning to TRBD1. This CDR3 contains 15 residues. The V and J ends lost 3 bases and 4 bases, in that order; junction bases with no gene match: 3. Germline CDR1 is SNHLY and CDR2 is FYNGKV (reference sequence). The chain's CDR3 is CASSFGTGLTGQLYF. CDR3 DNA (partial): TGTGCCAGCAGCTTTGGGACAGGGCTCACCGGGCAGCTCTAC. The variable domain in full, with the rest retrieved from reference TRBV3 and TRBJ2-2, is GPKVLQIPSHQIIDMGQMVTLNCDPVSNHLYFYWYKQILGQQMEFLVNFYNGKVMEKSKLFKDQFSVERPDGSYFTLKIQPTALEDSAVYFCASSFGTGLTGQLYFGEGSKLTVL.

Worth noting for this clone: Gene names and germline match the mouse. The read terminates 1 residue ahead of where the CDR3 ends, so the germline J gene completes it. The chain carries TRBV16 and TRBJ2-5; D remains ambiguous. Germline-derived CDR1 and CDR2 are SGHSA and FRNQAP. Trimming cost V 1 base and J 5 bases, with 4 bases left between them. CDR3 size: 12 residues. The CDR3 bases that were read are TGTGCAAGCAGCTTAGCCGGAGACACCCAGTAC. Its translation is CASSLAGDTQY. The CDR3 as a whole reads CASSLAGDTQYF. The full variable domain, with the rest looked up from reference TRBV16 and TRBJ2-5, is NAGVIQTPRHKVTGKGQEATLWCEPISGHSAVFWYRQTIVQGLEFLTYFRNQAPIDDSGMPKERFSAQMPNQSHSTLKIQSTQPQDSAVYLCASSLAGDTQYFGPGTRLLVL.

This clone came up a few times. Any gene name here is a mouse gene name. The sequenced fragment ends 1 residue before the CDR3 boundary, so the rest is inferred from the germline J gene. The chain employs TRBV17 and TRBJ2-1; D may be TRBD1 (5 bases). V lost 7 bases to trimming and J lost 10 bases, with 8 bases between them. The CDR3 is 10 residues long. CDR1 MNHDT and CDR2 YYDKIL come from the germline V gene. The DNA read from the CDR3 is TGTGCTAGCAATCGACAGGAGCAGTTC. It is translated as CASNRQEQF. The full-length CDR3 reads as CASNRQEQFF.

Note on this clone: Germline and genes: mouse. From the germline J gene comes the end of the CDR3, since the read stops 1 residue before it. The V and J genes are TRBV15 and TRBJ2-1; the match to TRBD2 covers 8 bases. The CDR3 loop spans 14 amino acids. Germline lookup yields CDR1 SGHND and CDR2 FRSKSL. The V segment lost 4 bases and the J segment 3 bases; nucleotides outside the gene matches: 2. CDR3 DNA, as far as it was read: TGTGCCAGCAGTTGGGACTGGAGCTATGCTGAGCAGTTC. Translated, it gives CASSWDWSYAEQF. The CDR3 reads in full as CASSWDWSYAEQFF.

Comment on this clone: The listed genes are named as in mouse. The read stops 1 residue short of the end of the CDR3; the missing end is completed from the germline J gene. V is TRBV24 and J is TRBJ2-4; 11 positions agree with TRBD2. Germline CDR1 is KGHTA and CDR2 is FRNEEI. The V segment lost 1 base and the J segment 6 bases; nucleotides outside the gene matches: 6. CDR3 length equals 16 residues. CDR3 region: CASSLLLGGRGNTLYF. CDR3 DNA (partial): TGTGCCAGCAGTCTGTTACTGGGGGGGCGCGGGAACACCTTGTAC.

A few counts support this clone. Germline and genes here are mouse. Sequencing ends 1 residue short of the CDR3 end; the germline J gene provides the rest. The chain combines TRBV26 with TRBJ1-5; no clear D. Germline V CDR1 and CDR2: KGHPV, FQNQEV (reference sequence). Trimming left V 2 bases short and J 4 bases short, with 3 bases between. This CDR3 comprises 12 residues. Partial CDR3 DNA: TGTGCCAGCAGTCTGCAGAACCAGGCTCCGCTT. Protein sequence: CASSLQNQAPL. In full, the CDR3 is CASSLQNQAPLF. The full variable domain, completed using reference TRBV26 and TRBJ1-5, is NSKVIQTPRYLVKGQGQKAKMRCIPEKGHPVVFWYQQNKNNEFKFLINFQNQEVLQQIDMTEKRFSAECPSNSPCSLEIQSSEAGDSALYLCASSLQNQAPLFGEGTRLSVL.

This clone was counted only a few times. Germline and genes: mouse. The read halts 1 residue ahead of the CDR3 end, with the missing end drawn from the germline J gene. The chain has TRBV16 and TRBJ2-4; D may be TRBD2 (7 bases). The CDR3 has 11 amino acids. V was clipped by 5 bases and J by 10 bases, with 10 bases between them. Germline V lookup: CDR1 SGHSA, CDR2 FRNQAP. CDR3 region: CASSLGAPLYF. Partial CDR3 DNA: TGTGCAAGCAGCCTGGGGGCCCCCTTGTAC.

As concerns this clone: Any gene name here is a mouse gene name. The read terminates 1 residue before the CDR3 end, so the remaining end is supplied by the germline J gene. The J gene is TRBJ2-4, the V gene TRBV26, with unresolved D. Trimming took 1 base from V and 3 from J, leaving 5 bases between them. The length of the CDR3 is 13 residues. CDR1 and CDR2 from the germline V gene are KGHPV and FQNQEV (reference sequence). The CDR3 loop reads CASSLWAQNTLYF. CDR3 DNA (partial): TGTGCCAGCAGTCTGTGGGCCCAAAACACCTTGTAC.

A remark on this clone: Gene names are the mouse ones. The missing CDR3 end, 1 residue past where the read stops, is filled in from the germline J gene. The chain uses TRBV13-1 and TRBJ2-7; perhaps TRBD1 as D (5 bases). CDR1 is NSHNY and CDR2 is SYGAGN in the germline V gene. The CDR3 runs to 14 residues. Trimming left V 7 bases short and J 7 bases short, with 21 bases between. The CDR3 here is CASSLDGKGWEQYF. CDR3 bases read: TGTGCCAGCTCTCTCGATGGGAAGGGGTGGGAACAGTAC.

The table lists this clone with a few counts. Here the gene names and germline are mouse. With the read ending 1 residue before the CDR3 end, the germline J gene is used to fill in that end. The chain carries TRBV17 and TRBJ2-7, with D tentatively TRBD1 or TRBD2 (5 bases each). Germline V CDR1 and CDR2: MNHDT, YYDKIL. The CDR3 loop spans 14 amino acids. Trimming took off 5 bases at V and 0 bases at J, with 11 bases between the two ends. The CDR3 is CASSGGDSSYEQYF. Partial CDR3 DNA: TGTGCTAGCAGTGGGGGAGACAGCTCCTATGAACAGTAC. Together with reference TRBV17 and TRBJ2-7, the CDR3 gives the full variable domain: DTTVKQNPRYKLARVGKPVNLICSQTMNHDTMYWYQKKPNQAPKLLLFYYDKILNREADTFEKFQSSRPNNSFCSLYIGSAGLEYSAMYLCASSGGDSSYEQYFGPGTRLTVL.

To note about this clone: Mouse germline and gene names are used. The missing CDR3 end, 1 residue past where the read stops, is filled in from the germline J gene. The V gene is TRBV26, the J gene TRBJ1-3; 11 bases map to TRBD1. Trimming removed 2 bases from V and 0 bases from J; junction bases left unmatched: 3. The CDR3 runs to 17 residues. Germline assignment: CDR1 KGHPV and CDR2 FQNQEV (reference sequence). CDR3 protein: CASSLGQGASSGNTLYF. The sequenced part of the CDR3 DNA is TGTGCCAGCAGTCTGGGACAGGGGGCCTCTTCTGGAAATACGCTCTAT.

As concerns this clone: The gene symbols are mouse symbols. The read falls 1 residue short of the CDR3 end, and the missing part is taken from the germline J gene. V is TRBV26 and J is TRBJ1-6; 9 bases are a match to TRBD1. TRBJ1-6 counts as an open reading frame of uncertain function. Trimming removed 0 bases from V and 7 bases from J; junction bases left unmatched: 4. Germline assignment: CDR1 KGHPV and CDR2 FQNQEV (reference sequence). This CDR3 comprises 16 residues. The CDR3 reads CASSLSTGTGNSPLYF. The sequenced CDR3 bases are TGTGCCAGCAGTCTGTCGACAGGGACAGGGAATTCGCCCCTCTAC.

Only one count was recorded for this clone. Gene names are the mouse ones. The CDR3 extends 1 residue past the end of the read, so its final part is completed from the germline J gene. The chain has TRBV13-1 and TRBJ2-4; 8 nucleotides align to TRBD2. The CDR3 runs 15 residues. Unmatched junction bases numbered 2, after V lost 1 base and J lost 1 base. Germline V gene data show CDR1 as NSHNY and CDR2 as SYGAGN. The CDR3 sequence is CASSDLTGGQNTLYF. CDR3 DNA, as far as it was read: TGTGCCAGCAGTGATCTGACTGGGGGTCAAAACACCTTGTAC.

Details on this clone: Germline and genes: mouse. The read terminates 1 residue before the CDR3 end, so the remaining end is supplied by the germline J gene. The chain uses TRBV16 and TRBJ2-7, with D unresolved. CDR3 length: 13 amino acids. The V gene lost 1 base and the J gene lost 6 bases, with 10 bases spanning the gap. Germline V gene data show CDR1 as SGHSA and CDR2 as FRNQAP. The CDR3 here is CASSLVPGSEQYF. Incomplete CDR3 DNA: TGTGCAAGCAGCTTAGTTCCGGGGTCTGAACAGTAC.

This clone is categorized as large. Gene labels here are mouse ones. Read sequence stops 1 residue before the CDR3 end, and the germline J gene provides the missing end. The chain has TRBV15 and TRBJ1-5; D is unresolved. Germline V gene lookup returns CDR1 SGHND and CDR2 FRSKSL. The CDR3 length is 14 residues. Trimming pared 4 bases from V and 3 bases from J, leaving 10 bases between. The DNA read from the CDR3 is TGTGCCAGCAGTTGGGGAGGAGGCAACCAGGCTCCGCTT. This codes for CASSWGGGNQAPL. The full CDR3 is CASSWGGGNQAPLF.

About this clone: The gene names here belong to mouse. The read halts 1 residue ahead of the CDR3 end, with the missing end drawn from the germline J gene. This rearrangement joins TRBV12-1 to TRBJ1-2; D is ambiguous. The CDR3 runs 12 residues. CDR1 and CDR2 (germline): SGHSN, HYEKVE. Trimming shortened V by 0 bases and J by 1 base, and 2 bases separated the two germline ends. The covered CDR3 bases are TGTGCCAGCTCTCTCGGAAACTCCGACTACACC. Its translation: CASSLGNSDYT. The full CDR3 protein is CASSLGNSDYTF.

As for this clone: Mouse names are used for the genes. The read ends 1 residue shy of where the CDR3 ends; the end is completed using the germline J gene. The V and J genes are TRBV1 and TRBJ2-5, with a weak D call TRBD1 (6 bases). This CDR3 is built from 14 residues. In germline, CDR1 is NSQYPW, CDR2 LRSPGD (reference sequence). V was pared by 1 base and J by 3 bases, with 8 bases between. The part of the CDR3 DNA that was read is TGCACCTGCAGTGCAGCGGGACAACAAGACACCCAGTAC. This sequence encodes CTCSAAGQQDTQY. The whole CDR3 sequence reads CTCSAAGQQDTQYF.

About this clone itself: The gene names here belong to mouse. The DNA ends 1 residue before the CDR3 does, and the rest of the CDR3 is filled in from the germline J gene. The genes are TRBV3 and TRBJ2-7; 13 bases map to TRBD2. Trimming removed 4 bases from V and 7 bases from J; junction bases left unmatched: 7. The CDR3 runs to 15 residues. The germline gives CDR1 SNHLY, CDR2 FYNGKV (reference sequence). Partial CDR3 DNA: TGTGCCAGCAGCTCGGACTGGGGGGGCGCGGGGGAACAGTAC. It is translated as CASSSDWGGAGEQY. The whole CDR3 protein reads CASSSDWGGAGEQYF.

About this clone: Each gene name is a mouse one. Read sequence stops 1 residue before the CDR3 end, and the germline J gene provides the missing end. The V gene is TRBV19, the J gene TRBJ2-7; no definite D call. The ends were cut back, 0 bases at V and 4 bases at J, with 5 bases in the middle. The germline gives CDR1 FNHDT, CDR2 SITEND (reference sequence). The CDR3 spans 12 residues. The sequenced part of the CDR3 DNA is TGTGCCAGCAGTATAGGGCAGTATGAACAGTAC. It encodes CASSIGQYEQY. The complete CDR3 sequence is CASSIGQYEQYF.

A word on this clone: Germline and genes: mouse. From the germline J gene comes the end of the CDR3, since the read stops 1 residue before it. The chain combines TRBV5 with TRBJ2-3, with D possibly being TRBD1 (5 bases). Between the trimmed V and J ends, which lost 4 bases and 0 bases, there was a span of 11 bases. CDR1 is LGHNA, CDR2 YNLKQL, per germline (reference sequence). The CDR3 contains 15 residues. The sequenced part of the CDR3 DNA is TGTGCCAGCAGCCCCCGACAGAATAGTGCAGAAACGCTGTAT. The encoded protein is CASSPRQNSAETLY. The entire CDR3 protein reads CASSPRQNSAETLYF.

This clone is medium-sized in the sample. Gene names and germline match the mouse. The observed sequence ends 1 residue before the CDR3 terminus, with the missing tail filled in from the germline J gene. This chain links TRBV14 with TRBJ2-7; D is ambiguous. V gave up 2 bases and J gave up 4 bases, with 4 bases separating them. This CDR3 spans 11 amino acids. CDR1 SGHDT and CDR2 FRDEAV come from the germline V gene. The part of the CDR3 DNA that was read is TGTGCCAGCAGTTTTGGGTATGAACAGTAC. As protein: CASSFGYEQY. The CDR3 as a whole reads CASSFGYEQYF. The whole variable domain, remainder taken from reference TRBV14 and TRBJ2-7, is EAGVTQSPRYAVLQEGQAVSFWCDPISGHDTLYWYQQPRDQGPQLLVYFRDEAVIDNSQLPSDRFSAVRPKGTNSTLKIQSAKQGDTATYLCASSFGYEQYFGPGTRLTVL.

On this clone: The gene symbols are mouse symbols. From the germline J gene comes the end of the CDR3, since the read stops 1 residue before it. The chain employs TRBV5 and TRBJ2-3, with D possibly TRBD1 on 6 matching bases. The V and J ends lost 4 bases and 0 bases respectively, with 11 bases between them. CDR3 length: 15 residues. Germline values: CDR1 LGHNA, CDR2 YNLKQL (reference sequence). This CDR3 reads CASSPRTASAETLYF. The DNA read from the CDR3 is TGTGCCAGCAGCCCACGGACAGCTAGTGCAGAAACGCTGTAT.

To note about this clone: All gene names here are mouse names. The DNA ends 1 residue before the CDR3 does, and the rest of the CDR3 is filled in from the germline J gene. The chain couples TRBV3 to TRBJ2-1; 8 nucleotides line up with TRBD2. The CDR3 consists of 14 residues. The germline CDR1 and CDR2 sequences are SNHLY and FYNGKV (reference sequence). V dropped 5 bases and J dropped 1; count of bases not matched to a gene: 1. The CDR3 bases that were read are TGTGCCAGCAGCCGACTGGGGAACTATGCTGAGCAGTTC. Translating it yields CASSRLGNYAEQF. The whole CDR3 sequence is CASSRLGNYAEQFF.

In the case of this clone: Mouse gene names and germline throughout. Sequencing ends 1 residue short of the CDR3 end; the germline J gene provides the rest. The rearrangement links TRBV3 to TRBJ2-7, with TRBD2 matching over 11 bases. V trimming: 7 bases; J trimming: 7 bases; junction bases outside the gene matches: 3. This CDR3 contains 12 residues. Germline CDR1 is SNHLY and CDR2 is FYNGKV (reference sequence). The sequenced part of the CDR3 DNA is TGTGCCAGCAATCGACTGGGGGGGGAACAGTAC. Translation gives CASNRLGGEQY. The entire CDR3 protein is CASNRLGGEQYF.

This clone was observed a few times. Mouse names are used for the genes. With the read ending 1 residue before the CDR3 end, the germline J gene is used to fill in that end. Distinct nucleotide sequences in the sample also encode this CDR3. This sequence joins TRBV1 and TRBJ1-1, with D tentatively TRBD1 (5 bases). The germline gives CDR1 NSQYPW, CDR2 LRSPGD (reference sequence). The CDR3 consists of 13 residues. With 1 base removed from V and 4 bases from J, the gap between germline ends came to 7 bases. This CDR3 reads CTCSAGGGTEVFF. The sequenced CDR3 bases are TGCACCTGCAGTGCAGGGGGCGGCACAGAAGTCTTC.

To note about this clone: Gene names and germline refer to mouse. The sequence runs out 1 residue before the end of the CDR3; the remainder is reconstructed from the germline J gene. The rearrangement links TRBV1 to TRBJ1-3; D gene uncertain. Germline CDR1 is NSQYPW and CDR2 is LRSPGD (reference sequence). Trimming pared 4 bases from V and 0 bases from J, leaving 7 bases between. The CDR3 loop spans 14 amino acids. The CDR3: CTCSGTNSGNTLYF. CDR3 DNA (partial): TGCACCTGCAGTGGTACAAATTCTGGAAATACGCTCTAT.

This clone was picked up a small number of times. Gene names refer to mouse genes. The CDR3 is cut off 1 residue early in the read; its end comes from the germline J gene. V usage is TRBV31 and J usage is TRBJ1-1; 11 bases align to TRBD1. J was trimmed by 1 base and V by 0 bases; bases with no gene match: 1. The CDR3 covers 15 residues. Per the germline V gene, CDR1 is GKSSPN and CDR2 is SITVG. The sequenced part of the CDR3 DNA is TGTGCCTGGAGTCTGGGGACAGGGGGGAACACAGAAGTCTTC. Translating gives CAWSLGTGGNTEVF. The complete CDR3 sequence is CAWSLGTGGNTEVFF.

By its share, this clone is medium-sized (0.01 to 0.1%). Gene names follow the mouse nomenclature. The read finishes 1 residue shy of the CDR3 end, and the germline J gene is used to complete it. This chain joins TRBV29 and TRBJ1-1; D perhaps matches TRBD1 (5 bases). This CDR3 is built from 10 residues. Germline V lookup: CDR1 MSHET, CDR2 SYDVDS. The germline V and J ends were trimmed by 5 bases and 7 bases, with 5 bases remaining between them. The chain's CDR3 is CASSQGEVFF. The part of the CDR3 DNA that was read is TGTGCTAGCAGTCAGGGAGAAGTCTTC.

Note on this clone: The gene names given are mouse names. The observed sequence ends 1 residue before the CDR3 terminus, with the missing tail filled in from the germline J gene. The sample has other DNA sequences that encode this CDR3 too. J is TRBJ1-2 and V is TRBV29; 10 nucleotides match TRBD1. CDR1 MSHET and CDR2 SYDVDS come from the germline V gene. With 5 bases clipped from V and 2 bases from J, the junction kept 2 bases outside the gene matches. The CDR3 extends over 14 amino acids. CDR3 DNA, as far as it was read: TGTGCTAGCAGTCCGGGACAGGGGAACTCCGACTACACC. Translated: CASSPGQGNSDYT. In full, the CDR3 reads CASSPGQGNSDYTF.

By frequency in the sample, this clone is medium-sized. Mouse gene names and germline throughout. CDR3 bases read: TGTGCAAGCAGCTTAGATCGACATAACTCCGACTACACC. It codes for CASSLDRHNSDYT. The whole CDR3 protein is CASSLDRHNSDYTF. This chain connects TRBV16 to TRBJ1-2; D ambiguous. The read ends 1 residue early relative to the CDR3; the germline J gene fills the gap. V was shortened by 0 bases and J by 2 bases, with 7 bases between the two germline ends. CDR1 and CDR2 from the germline V gene are SGHSA and FRNQAP. The CDR3 contains 14 residues.

This clone was seen a handful of times. Mouse germline and gene names are used. The read ends 1 residue shy of where the CDR3 ends; the end is completed using the germline J gene. The chain employs TRBV12-1 and TRBJ2-7, with D perhaps matching TRBD1 (5 bases). Germline CDR1 reads SGHSN; CDR2 reads HYEKVE. This CDR3 spans 12 amino acids. The ends were cut back, 0 bases at V and 7 bases at J, with 9 bases in the middle. The CDR3 region is CASSLEGWEQYF. The part of the CDR3 DNA that was read is TGTGCCAGCTCTCTCGAGGGGTGGGAACAGTAC. The entire variable domain, with the rest obtained from reference TRBV12-1 and TRBJ2-7, is as follows: DSGVVQSPRHIIKEKGGRSVLTCIPISGHSNVVWYQQTLGKELKFLIQHYEKVERDKGFLPSRFSVQQFDDYHSEMNMSALELEDSAMYFCASSLEGWEQYFGPGTRLTVL.